The 12 T cell receptor beta chains below come from one sample, sequenced in a study of blood T cell repertoires in COVID-19. Produced via immunoSEQ multiplex PCR; TCRdb's table is partial and in-frame only. The sample records about 58,000 clones, roughly nine tenths being singletons. Input material: peripheral blood. The receptors derive from a woman aged 70-85 years with active COVID-19.

This clone appeared once. The CDR3 here is CATDRDRGPNEQFF. In DNA form, the CDR3 reads TGTGCCACCGACCGGGACAGGGGCCCTAATGAGCAGTTCTTC. The chain links TRBV25-1 to TRBJ2-1, with TRBD1 identical over 10 bases. The CDR3 has 14 amino acids. The ends lost 10 bases at V and 7 bases at J; junction bases unmatched: 10. CDR1 MGHDK and CDR2 SYGVNS come from the germline V gene.

The count of this clone is one. The CDR3 DNA follows: TGTGCCAGCAGTTACCCCGGGACAAGATACGAGCAGTACTTC. Translation: CASSYPGTRYEQYF. The chain carries TRBV6-2 or TRBV6-3 and TRBJ2-7; a possible D gene is TRBD1 (6 bases). V lost 2 bases to trimming and J lost 4 bases, with 12 bases between them. Germline CDR1 reads MNHEY; CDR2 reads SVGEGT. The CDR3 length is 14 residues.

The chain recombines TRBV7-3 with TRBJ1-2; D is unclear. CDR1 is SGHTA, CDR2 FQGTGA, per germline. This CDR3 has 16 residues. Trimming removed 5 bases at V and 7 bases at J, with 23 bases between. This CDR3 is CASSQLGEREFRGYTF. The DNA of the CDR3 is TGTGCCAGCAGCCAGCTTGGAGAAAGGGAGTTTCGTGGCTACACCTTC.

This clone was seen more than once but under ten times. The chain carries TRBV2 and TRBJ2-1; D gene ambiguous. CDR3 size: 11 residues. The germline V gene has CDR1 SNHLY and CDR2 FYNNEI. The germline V and J ends were trimmed by 4 bases and 7 bases, with 5 bases remaining between them. CDR3 protein: CASSVRNEQFF. The CDR3 DNA is TGTGCCAGCAGTGTGAGGAATGAGCAGTTCTTC.

The CDR3 region is CASSVAGGNGNTIYF. The CDR3 bases are TGTGCCAGCAGCGTAGCAGGGGGCAATGGAAACACCATATATTTT. The V gene is TRBV9, the J gene TRBJ1-3, with 8 bases that match TRBD1. CDR3 length equals 15 residues. Per the germline V gene, CDR1 is SGDLS and CDR2 is YYNGEE. J gave up 3 bases and V 0 bases, and 2 bases lay outside the gene matches.

This chain joins TRBV28 and TRBJ1-4; TRBD1 matches at 9 bases. The ends lost 6 bases at V and 17 bases at J; junction bases unmatched: 7. Germline CDR1 MDHEN, CDR2 SYDVKM. This CDR3 comprises 11 residues. Written as DNA, the CDR3 is TGTGCCAGCAGCGCGAGGGACAGGGATTTTTTT. It is translated as CASSARDRDFF. Full variable domain (remainder filled in from reference TRBV28 and TRBJ1-4): DVKVTQSSRYLVKRTGEKVFLECVQDMDHENMFWYRQDPGLGLRLIYFSYDVKMKEKGDIPEGYSVSREKKERFSLILESASTNQTSMYLCASSARDRDFFGSGTQLSVL.

This sequence joins TRBV19 and TRBJ1-5; maybe TRBD1 (6 bases). The germline V gene encodes CDR1 LNHDA and CDR2 SQIVND (reference sequence). Between the trimmed V and J ends, which lost 3 bases and 7 bases, there was a span of 16 bases. The CDR3 consists of 15 residues. CDR3 loop: CASSIWGGAGQPQHF. In nucleotides, the CDR3 is TGTGCCAGTAGTATCTGGGGGGGCGCGGGACAGCCCCAGCATTTT. Full variable domain (outside the CDR3, taken from reference TRBV19 and TRBJ1-5): DGGITQSPKYLFRKEGQNVTLSCEQNLNHDAMYWYRQDPGQGLRLIYYSQIVNDFQKGDIAEGYSVSREKKESFPLTVTSAQKNPTAFYLCASSIWGGAGQPQHFGDGTRLSIL.

This clone was counted only a few times. The J gene is TRBJ2-1, the V gene TRBV5-6, with TRBD1 as a possible D gene (5 bases). V gave up 0 bases and J gave up 7 bases, with 11 bases separating them. There are 14 residues in the CDR3. Germline V CDR1 and CDR2: SGHDT, YYEEEE. Here the CDR3 DNA reads TGTGCCAGCAGCTTGGGGCAGGGAACGAATGAGCAGTTCTTC. This sequence encodes CASSLGQGTNEQFF.

The chain joins TRBV6-1 to TRBJ2-1; possible D gene TRBD1, 6 bases. Germline V gene sequence: CDR1 MNHNS, CDR2 SASEGT. V was shortened by 2 bases and J by 2 bases, with 10 bases between the two germline ends. The CDR3 covers 15 residues. This CDR3 reads CASSETRGTYNEQFF. CDR3 sequence (DNA): TGTGCCAGCAGTGAAACCAGGGGAACCTACAATGAGCAGTTCTTC.

DNA of the CDR3: TGTGCCAGCAGCTCACAGGGGGATGAAAAACTGTTTTTT. Its translation: CASSSQGDEKLFF. This chain links TRBV27 with TRBJ1-4, with TRBD1 matching 8 bases. Per the germline V gene, CDR1 is MNHEY and CDR2 is SMNVEV (reference sequence). V dropped 6 bases and J dropped 6; count of bases not matched to a gene: 3. The length of the CDR3 is 13 residues.

This clone came up a few times. The chain combines TRBV19 with TRBJ1-2; 7 bases agree with TRBD1. CDR1 is LNHDA and CDR2 is SQIVND in the germline V gene (reference sequence). The ends lost 5 bases at V and 6 bases at J; junction bases unmatched: 9. This CDR3 is built from 14 residues. The CDR3 is CASSLSRTGHGYTF. CDR3 sequence (DNA): TGTGCCAGTAGTCTCTCCCGGACAGGTCATGGCTACACCTTC.

V gene TRBV2 combines with J gene TRBJ2-1; TRBD2 matches 11 bases. CDR1 SNHLY and CDR2 FYNNEI come from the germline V gene. This CDR3 region has 15 residues. V was clipped by 6 bases and J by 6 bases; unmatched bases: 7. The CDR3 is CASSPTSGSGNEQFF. As DNA, the CDR3 is TGTGCCAGCAGCCCAACTAGCGGGAGTGGCAATGAGCAGTTCTTC.